This entry concerns a single T cell receptor beta chain. The data derive from a study of blood T cell repertoires in COVID-19. Across the study: Acute-phase and convalescent COVID-19 samples originated in the United States, Italy and Spain. The analysed material was cDNA or gDNA that came from T cells, B-cell-depleted T cells, or PBMCs.

Per the authors' pipeline: The assay estimated nucleated cells by amplifying reference gene primers. Some clones are missing from TCRdb's copy, which holds only in-frame ones; the method was immunoSEQ multiplex PCR. For V, J and clone size, that table is used; D and trimming come from the DNA. The sample holds roughly 180,000 clones; 94% are singletons and the top ten take roughly 0.76%. The CDR3 covers 16 residues. After removal of 1 base from V and 5 bases from J, the junction contained 9 bases not matched to a gene. CDR1 SGDLS and CDR2 YYNGEE come from the germline V gene. Sample: peripheral blood. The J gene is TRBJ2-3, the V gene TRBV9; 8 bases are shared with TRBD2. This clonotype originated in a man aged 30-40 years with COVID-19, enrolled during active disease. The CDR3 protein is CASSVSAGGGEDTQYF. The DNA for the CDR3 is TGTGCCAGCAGCGTATCTGCGGGGGGCGGGGAAGATACGCAGTATTTT. Complete variable domain (other parts from reference TRBV9 and TRBJ2-3): DSGVTQTPKHLITATGQRVTLRCSPRSGDLSVYWYQQSLDQGLQFLIQYYNGEERAKGNILERFSAQQFPDLHSELNLSSLELGDSALYFCASSVSAGGGEDTQYFGPGTRLTVL.